A selection of T cell receptor beta chains follows, all from one sample in a study of cytomegalovirus exposure and HLA in healthy donors. Measured with immunoSEQ multiplex PCR; TCRdb has only the in-frame clones, and not every one. The sample holds some 78,000 clones, almost 97% seen once. Sample: PBMCs. The origin of the receptors is a man younger than 35 in good health and CMV-seropositive. Each CDR3 is given with its conserved first and last residue. Fields, in order: V gene, J gene, D gene, clone size, CDR3 DNA, CDR3 protein. A D gene is named only where the DNA matches it firmly. A row's size may be missing; if present it is once, few, many or a size class.

v_gene: TRBV25-1; j_gene: TRBJ1-4; d_gene: .; abundance: .; CDR3nt: TGTGCCAGCAGTGAATTAGGAGGAAATGAAAAACTGTTTTTT; CDR3aa: CASSELGGNEKLFF
v_gene: TRBV2; j_gene: TRBJ2-2; d_gene: TRBD2; abundance: .; CDR3nt: TGTGCCAGCAGTGAAGTAGCTAGCGGGTTGACCGGGGAGCTGTTTTTT; CDR3aa: CASSEVASGLTGELFF
v_gene: TRBV7-2; j_gene: TRBJ2-2; d_gene: TRBD2; abundance: .; CDR3nt: TGTGCCAGCAGCCGAGTCCGACTAGCGGGAGGGGTAGGGACCGGGGAGCTGTTTTTT; CDR3aa: CASSRVRLAGGVGTGELFF
v_gene: TRBV6-1; j_gene: TRBJ1-5; d_gene: .; abundance: .; CDR3nt: TGTGCCAGCACCGAAATCGGACAACTCAATCAGCCCCAGCATTTT; CDR3aa: CASTEIGQLNQPQHF
v_gene: TRBV2; j_gene: TRBJ1-1; d_gene: .; abundance: .; CDR3nt: TGTGCCAGCATTCGAGGCTTGAACACTGAAGCTTTCTTT; CDR3aa: CASIRGLNTEAFF
v_gene: TRBV11-2; j_gene: TRBJ1-4; d_gene: .; abundance: .; CDR3nt: TGTGCCAGCAGCCGGACTCTTATGGGTGAAAAACTGTTTTTT; CDR3aa: CASSRTLMGEKLFF
v_gene: TRBV18; j_gene: TRBJ1-1; d_gene: .; abundance: .; CDR3nt: TGTGCCAGCTCACCGGGAGTAGACACTGAAGCTTTCTTT; CDR3aa: CASSPGVDTEAFF
v_gene: TRBV7-3; j_gene: TRBJ2-1; d_gene: TRBD2; abundance: once; CDR3nt: TGTGCCAGCAGCTTACCTAGCGGGAGTAGGAATGAGCAGTTCTTC; CDR3aa: CASSLPSGSRNEQFF
v_gene: TRBV10-3; j_gene: TRBJ2-7; d_gene: TRBD2; abundance: .; CDR3nt: TGTGCCATCAGTGAGTCGAAGGGGGGACTAGCGCTCGAGCAGTACTTC; CDR3aa: CAISESKGGLALEQYF
v_gene: TRBV9; j_gene: TRBJ1-1; d_gene: .; abundance: .; CDR3nt: TGTGCCAGCAGCGTAGTTGGGGGGGGGATGAACACTGAAGCTTTCTTT; CDR3aa: CASSVVGGGMNTEAFF
v_gene: TRBV4-1; j_gene: TRBJ2-1; d_gene: .; abundance: .; CDR3nt: TGCGCCAGCAGCCAAGAAGTCTCGAGGTCGGGTGAGCAGTTCTTC; CDR3aa: CASSQEVSRSGEQFF
v_gene: TRBV19; j_gene: TRBJ2-7; d_gene: TRBD2; abundance: .; CDR3nt: TGTGCCAGTAGTAGCTCAGCGGCGGGAGGTTACGAGCAGTACTTC; CDR3aa: CASSSSAAGGYEQYF
v_gene: TRBV6-1; j_gene: TRBJ2-3; d_gene: .; abundance: .; CDR3nt: TGTGCCAGCAGTGGGGGGCTCGCGGCAGATACGCAGTATTTT; CDR3aa: CASSGGLAADTQYF
v_gene: TRBV7-9; j_gene: TRBJ2-1; d_gene: .; abundance: .; CDR3nt: TGTGCCAGCAGCTTAGTGCCCGGTCGCGAGCAGTTCTTC; CDR3aa: CASSLVPGREQFF
v_gene: TRBV28; j_gene: TRBJ2-7; d_gene: .; abundance: .; CDR3nt: TGTGCCAGCAGTTACCCCAACTTCTACGAGCAGTACTTC; CDR3aa: CASSYPNFYEQYF
v_gene: TRBV7-2; j_gene: TRBJ1-3; d_gene: TRBD1; abundance: .; CDR3nt: TGTGCCAGCAGTATACAGGGGATGGGAAACACCATATATTTT; CDR3aa: CASSIQGMGNTIYF
v_gene: TRBV6-5; j_gene: TRBJ2-5; d_gene: .; abundance: once; CDR3nt: TGTGCCAGCAGGTCGGTCCAAGAGACCCAGTACTTC; CDR3aa: CASRSVQETQYF
v_gene: TRBV4-1; j_gene: TRBJ2-2; d_gene: TRBD1; abundance: .; CDR3nt: TGCGCCAGCAGCCAGTACCCGACAGGGAATAGGGCCGGGGAGCTGTTTTTT; CDR3aa: CASSQYPTGNRAGELFF
v_gene: TRBV19; j_gene: TRBJ2-7; d_gene: .; abundance: .; CDR3nt: TGTGCCAGTAGTATCGGGTCCCACTACGAGCAGTACTTC; CDR3aa: CASSIGSHYEQYF
v_gene: TRBV2; j_gene: TRBJ2-3; d_gene: .; abundance: .; CDR3nt: TGTGCCAGCAGTGGGGGCCTCTCAGATACGCAGTATTTT; CDR3aa: CASSGGLSDTQYF
v_gene: TRBV4-1; j_gene: TRBJ2-5; d_gene: TRBD1; abundance: .; CDR3nt: TGCGCCAGCAGCCCCCCCCGGACAGGGCAGGAGACCCAGTACTTC; CDR3aa: CASSPPRTGQETQYF
v_gene: TRBV6-6; j_gene: TRBJ2-7; d_gene: TRBD2; abundance: .; CDR3nt: TGTGCCAGCAGTCCCGGACTAGCCGAGTACGAGCAGTACTTC; CDR3aa: CASSPGLAEYEQYF
v_gene: TRBV6-6; j_gene: TRBJ1-4; d_gene: .; abundance: .; CDR3nt: TGTGCCAGCAGTTACTCGGAGGCAACTAATGAAAAACTGTTTTTT; CDR3aa: CASSYSEATNEKLFF
v_gene: TRBV4-1; j_gene: TRBJ1-3; d_gene: .; abundance: .; CDR3nt: TGCGCCAGCAGCCAGTTAGGAAACACCATATATTTT; CDR3aa: CASSQLGNTIYF
v_gene: TRBV5-8; j_gene: TRBJ1-5; d_gene: .; abundance: .; CDR3nt: TGTGCCAGCAGCTTGACGGGGGGAGGTGGGCCCCAGCATTTT; CDR3aa: CASSLTGGGGPQHF
v_gene: TRBV6-5; j_gene: TRBJ1-1; d_gene: .; abundance: .; CDR3nt: TGTGCCAGCAGTTACTCCCTTCTCGGGAGCACTGAAGCTTTCTTT; CDR3aa: CASSYSLLGSTEAFF
v_gene: TRBV10-3; j_gene: TRBJ1-2; d_gene: .; abundance: .; CDR3nt: TGTGCCATCAGGTGGGAGAGCGAGAACTATGGCTACACCTTC; CDR3aa: CAIRWESENYGYTF